This T cell receptor beta chain was identified during a study of breast tumors, draining lymph nodes, adjacent tissues. Study-level points and caveats: Compared with lymph nodes, tumors were less diverse; compared with nontumor tissue, more. Tumor and nontumor repertoires were significantly more similar in luminal-like than in basal-like breast cancer.

TCRdb independently ran MiXCR on the multiplex PCR reads; one entry per CDR3 protein. The sample has fewer than 250,000 distinct CDR3 sequences, about a third seen once; the top ten hold roughly 1.5%. This clonotype was observed at least ten times. As yet, its antigen is unknown. The length of the CDR3 is 15 residues. With V trimmed by 4 bases and J by 5 bases, 9 bases remained unmatched. Germline V CDR1 and CDR2: SGDLS, YYNGEE. Breast cancer patients provided tissue from their axillary draining lymph nodes. Specimen: axillary lymph node tissue. The receptor was isolated from a female donor with breast cancer. Some clones in this sample may be carry-over from other donors' samples. The genes are TRBV9 and TRBJ2-1; 7 positions agree with TRBD2. The CDR3 sequence is CASSSPRDYHNEQFF. CDR3 bases: TGTGCCAGCAGCTCACCCCGGGACTACCACAATGAGCAGTTCTTC.